This T cell receptor (beta chain) comes out of a study of T cell repertoires in aging, cancer and after chemotherapy. About the research overall: Pre- and post-chemotherapy samples were paired from glioblastoma patients treated with temozolomide-based therapy. Overall study results and limits: Compared with age-matched healthy donors, untreated hematological or solid cancer patients showed higher blood TCR clonality.

Amplification of TCR beta used genomic DNA extracted from peripheral blood. TRB rearrangements spanning V, D and J were amplified using mixed TRB-A/B primers. MiXCR, run by TCRdb on the multiplex PCR reads, gives a single entry per CDR3 protein. This table holds 2,500 to 3,500 distinct CDR3 sequences, around a quarter found once. The CDR3 totals 12 residues. Per germline, CDR1 SGHNT and CDR2 YYREEE (reference sequence). Deletions cut 1 base from V and 5 bases from J, with 7 bases between. In this sample, this clonotype turned up a few times. Its antigen is not known. The sequenced material came from blood. The chain employs TRBV5-4 and TRBJ2-7; TRBD2 might be the D (5 bases). The sequence derives from a human donor with a solid tumor. The CDR3, as DNA: TGTGCCAGCAGCTTGAGGGAGAACGAGCAGTACTTC. Residues: CASSLRENEQYF.